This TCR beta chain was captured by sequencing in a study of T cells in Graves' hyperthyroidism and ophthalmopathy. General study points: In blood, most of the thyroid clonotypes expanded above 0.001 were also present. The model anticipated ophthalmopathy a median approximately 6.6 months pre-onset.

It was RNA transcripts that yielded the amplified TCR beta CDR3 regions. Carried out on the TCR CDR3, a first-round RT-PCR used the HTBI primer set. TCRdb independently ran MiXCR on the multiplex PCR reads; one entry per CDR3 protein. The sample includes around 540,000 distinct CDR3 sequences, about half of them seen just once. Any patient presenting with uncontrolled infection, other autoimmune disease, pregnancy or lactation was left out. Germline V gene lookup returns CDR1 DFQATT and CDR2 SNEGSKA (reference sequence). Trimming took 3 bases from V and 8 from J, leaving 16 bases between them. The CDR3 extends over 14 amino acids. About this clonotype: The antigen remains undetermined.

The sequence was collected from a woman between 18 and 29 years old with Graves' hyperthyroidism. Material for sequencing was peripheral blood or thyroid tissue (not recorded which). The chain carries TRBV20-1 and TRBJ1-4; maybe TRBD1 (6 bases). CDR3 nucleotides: TGCAGTGCTAGGGCGACGTGGGGGCCCGAAAAACTGTTTTTT. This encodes CSARATWGPEKLFF.